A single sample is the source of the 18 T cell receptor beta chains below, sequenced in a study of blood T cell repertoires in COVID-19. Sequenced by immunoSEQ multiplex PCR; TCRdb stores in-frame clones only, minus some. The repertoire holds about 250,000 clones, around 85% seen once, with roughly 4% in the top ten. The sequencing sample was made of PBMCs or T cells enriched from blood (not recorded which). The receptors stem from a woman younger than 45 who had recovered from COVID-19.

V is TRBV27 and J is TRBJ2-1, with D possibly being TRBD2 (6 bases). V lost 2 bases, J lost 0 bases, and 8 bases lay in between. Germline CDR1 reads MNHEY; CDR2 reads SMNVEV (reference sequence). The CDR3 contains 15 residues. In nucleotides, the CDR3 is TGTGCCAGCAGTTTAGGGGGGAGCTCCTACAATGAGCAGTTCTTC. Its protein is CASSLGGSSYNEQFF.

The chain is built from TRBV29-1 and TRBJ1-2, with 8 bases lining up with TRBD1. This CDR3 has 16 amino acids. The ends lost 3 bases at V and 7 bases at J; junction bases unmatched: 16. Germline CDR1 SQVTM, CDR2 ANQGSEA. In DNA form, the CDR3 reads TGCAGCGTTGACAGCCCCCCCACAGGGGGTGGGGGTGGCTACACCTTC. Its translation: CSVDSPPTGGGGGYTF.

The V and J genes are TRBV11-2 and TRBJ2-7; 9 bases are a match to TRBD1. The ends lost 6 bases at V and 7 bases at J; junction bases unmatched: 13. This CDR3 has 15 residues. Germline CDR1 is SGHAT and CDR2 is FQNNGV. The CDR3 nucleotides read TGTGCCAGCAGACGCGCCGGGACAGGGAGCGATGAGCAGTACTTC. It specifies CASRRAGTGSDEQYF.

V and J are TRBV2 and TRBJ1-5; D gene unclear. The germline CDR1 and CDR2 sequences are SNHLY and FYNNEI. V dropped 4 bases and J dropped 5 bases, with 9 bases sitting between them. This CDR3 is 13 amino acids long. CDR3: CASSGGMDQPQHF. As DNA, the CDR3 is TGTGCCAGCAGTGGCGGGATGGATCAGCCCCAGCATTTT.

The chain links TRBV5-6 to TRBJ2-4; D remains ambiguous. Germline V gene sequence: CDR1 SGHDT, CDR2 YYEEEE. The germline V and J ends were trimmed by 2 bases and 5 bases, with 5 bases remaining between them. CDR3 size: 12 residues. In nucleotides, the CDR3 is TGTGCCAGCAGCTTCGTCGAAAACATTCAGTACTTC. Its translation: CASSFVENIQYF.

The CDR3 nucleotides read TGTGCCAGCAGCTTAGTGTCCGACTACCAGTACTACGAGCAGTACTTC. Translating it yields CASSLVSDYQYYEQYF. This chain uses TRBV7-2 with TRBJ2-7, with a possible D match to TRBD2 (5 bases). V was clipped by 1 base and J by 3 bases, with 16 bases between them. CDR3 length: 16 residues. The V gene's germline CDR1 is SGHTA and CDR2 FQGNSA. Full variable domain (outside the CDR3, taken from reference TRBV7-2 and TRBJ2-7): GAGVSQSPSNKVTEKGKDVELRCDPISGHTALYWYRQSLGQGLEFLIYFQGNSAPDKSGLPSDRFSAERTGGSVSTLTIQRTQQEDSAVYLCASSLVSDYQYYEQYFGPGTRLTVT.

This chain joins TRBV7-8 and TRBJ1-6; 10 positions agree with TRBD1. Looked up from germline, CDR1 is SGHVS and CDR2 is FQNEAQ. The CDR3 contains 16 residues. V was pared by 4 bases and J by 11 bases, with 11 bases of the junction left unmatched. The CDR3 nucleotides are TGTGCCAGCAGCTATACTCATCCGGGACAGGGGACACCCCTCCACTTT. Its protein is CASSYTHPGQGTPLHF.

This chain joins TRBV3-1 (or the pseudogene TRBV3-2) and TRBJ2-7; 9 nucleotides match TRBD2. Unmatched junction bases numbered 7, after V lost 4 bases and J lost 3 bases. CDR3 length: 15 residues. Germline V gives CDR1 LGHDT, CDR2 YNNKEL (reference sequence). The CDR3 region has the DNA TGTGCCAGCAGCCCGACTAGCGGTTTCGACTACGAGCAGTACTTC. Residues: CASSPTSGFDYEQYF.

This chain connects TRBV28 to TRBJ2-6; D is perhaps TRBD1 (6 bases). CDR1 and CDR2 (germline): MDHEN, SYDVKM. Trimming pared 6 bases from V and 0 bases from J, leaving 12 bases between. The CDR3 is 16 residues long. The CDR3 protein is CASRQGGSSGANVLTF. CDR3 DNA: TGTGCCAGCAGACAAGGGGGATCCTCTGGGGCCAACGTCCTGACTTTC. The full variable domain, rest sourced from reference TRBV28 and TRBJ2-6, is DVKVTQSSRYLVKRTGEKVFLECVQDMDHENMFWYRQDPGLGLRLIYFSYDVKMKEKGDIPEGYSVSREKKERFSLILESASTNQTSMYLCASRQGGSSGANVLTFGAGSRLTVL.

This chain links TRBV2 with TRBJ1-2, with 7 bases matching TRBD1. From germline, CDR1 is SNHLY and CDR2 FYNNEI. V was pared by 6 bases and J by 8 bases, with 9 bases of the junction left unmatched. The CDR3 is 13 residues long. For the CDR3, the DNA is TGTGCCAGCAGCGCCGACAGGGTGGTAGGCTACACCTTC. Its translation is CASSADRVVGYTF. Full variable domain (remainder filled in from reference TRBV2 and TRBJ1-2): EPEVTQTPSHQVTQMGQEVILRCVPISNHLYFYWYRQILGQKVEFLVSFYNNEISEKSEIFDDQFSVERPDGSNFTLKIRSTKLEDSAMYFCASSADRVVGYTFGSGTRLTVV.

The CDR3 nucleotides read TGTGCCAGCAGCGTACAGGGAATGGGGACTGAAGCTTTCTTT. Translating it yields CASSVQGMGTEAFF. The V call is TRBV27, the J call TRBJ1-1; D is possibly TRBD1 (6 bases). V dropped 6 bases and J dropped 5 bases, with 16 bases sitting between them. Germline-derived CDR1 and CDR2 are MNHEY and SMNVEV (reference sequence). The CDR3 length is 14 residues.

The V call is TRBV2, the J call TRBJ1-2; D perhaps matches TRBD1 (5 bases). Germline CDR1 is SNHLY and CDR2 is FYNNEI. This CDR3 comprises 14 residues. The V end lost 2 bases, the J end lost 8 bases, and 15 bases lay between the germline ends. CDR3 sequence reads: CASSESGDLWGYTF. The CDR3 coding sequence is TGTGCCAGCAGTGAAAGCGGGGACCTCTGGGGCTACACCTTC.

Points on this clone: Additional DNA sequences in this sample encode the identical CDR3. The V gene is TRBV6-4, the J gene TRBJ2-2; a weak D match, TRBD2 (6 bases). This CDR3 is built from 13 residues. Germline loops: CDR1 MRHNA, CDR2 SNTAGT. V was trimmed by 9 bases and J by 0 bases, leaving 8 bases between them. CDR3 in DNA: TGTGCCAGTGGACTATCGAACACCGGGGAGCTGTTTTTT. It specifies CASGLSNTGELFF.

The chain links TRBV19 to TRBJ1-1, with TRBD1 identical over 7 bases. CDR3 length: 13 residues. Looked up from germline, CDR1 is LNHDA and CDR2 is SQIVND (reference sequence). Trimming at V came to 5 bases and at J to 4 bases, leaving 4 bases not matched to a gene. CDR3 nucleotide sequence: TGTGCCAGTAGTTTACAGGGGATCACTGAAGCTTTCTTT. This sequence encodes CASSLQGITEAFF.

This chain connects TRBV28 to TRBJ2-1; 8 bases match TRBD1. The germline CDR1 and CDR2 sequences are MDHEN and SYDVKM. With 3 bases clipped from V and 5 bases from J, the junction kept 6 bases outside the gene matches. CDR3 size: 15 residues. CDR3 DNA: TGTGCCAGCAGTTTGGGGACAGGCGCACACAATGAGCAGTTCTTC. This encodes CASSLGTGAHNEQFF.

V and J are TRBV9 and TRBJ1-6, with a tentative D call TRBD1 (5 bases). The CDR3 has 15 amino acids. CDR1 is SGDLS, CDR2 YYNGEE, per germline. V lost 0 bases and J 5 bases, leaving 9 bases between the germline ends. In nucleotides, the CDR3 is TGTGCCAGCAGCGTAGGGGGGGACCATAATTCACCCCTCCACTTT. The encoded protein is CASSVGGDHNSPLHF. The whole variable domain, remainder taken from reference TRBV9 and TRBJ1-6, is DSGVTQTPKHLITATGQRVTLRCSPRSGDLSVYWYQQSLDQGLQFLIQYYNGEERAKGNILERFSAQQFPDLHSELNLSSLELGDSALYFCASSVGGDHNSPLHFGNGTRLTVT.

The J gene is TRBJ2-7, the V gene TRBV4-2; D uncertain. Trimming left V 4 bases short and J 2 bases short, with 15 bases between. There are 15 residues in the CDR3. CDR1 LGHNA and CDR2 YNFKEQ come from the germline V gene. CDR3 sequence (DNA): TGTGCCAGCAGCCTCGAAGAGACTCTCCCCTACGAGCAGTACTTC. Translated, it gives CASSLEETLPYEQYF.

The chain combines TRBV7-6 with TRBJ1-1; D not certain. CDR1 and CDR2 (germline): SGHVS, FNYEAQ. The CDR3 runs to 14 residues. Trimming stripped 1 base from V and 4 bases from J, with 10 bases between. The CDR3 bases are TGTGCCAGCAGCTTAGGGGGAGGTGGCACTGAAGCTTTCTTT. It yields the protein CASSLGGGGTEAFF.